This entry concerns a single TCR beta chain. Its antigen is still unknown. Sequencing used immunoSEQ v3. Libraries were sequenced to 2 million to 2.5 million read pairs (survey) or 5-6 million (deep). Some clones are missing from TCRdb's copy, which holds only in-frame ones; the method was immunoSEQ multiplex PCR. This sample has more than 45,000 clones, with more than 75% found just once. This sample is part of a study of TIL therapy for anti-PD-1-resistant metastatic lung cancer. Study as a whole: Four tumors were EGFR-mutant and two were ALK-rearranged. Tumors carried a median about 1.4 non-synonymous mutations per megabase. General study points: Infused TIL clonotypes partially replaced the baseline blood repertoire, then decayed over months.

As for time point: pre-treatment sample, taken before nivolumab and TIL therapy. This clonotype was obtained from a person aged 25 to 80 with non-small cell lung cancer. The specimen comprised blood, sampled at baseline.

The CDR3 is CASSNGQGLTEAFF. DNA for the CDR3: TGTGCCAGCAGTAACGGACAGGGTTTAACTGAAGCTTTCTTT. The chain has TRBV27 and TRBJ1-1, with 8 positions matching TRBD1. There are 14 residues in the CDR3. The trim removed 5 bases at V and 5 bases at J, leaving 7 bases unmatched. Germline CDR1 reads MNHEY; CDR2 reads SMNVEV (reference sequence).